This T cell receptor (beta chain) is drawn from a study of cytomegalovirus exposure and HLA in healthy donors. Study outcomes and limitations: TCR clusters originating in the first cohort tended to co-occur in the roughly 120 validation repertoires, according to a later analysis. The study flagged some 170 TCR beta chains as cytomegalovirus-associated.

In regard to this clone: What it binds is unknown.

Generated by immunoSEQ multiplex PCR, the TCRdb table keeps only in-frame clones and is missing some. Of about 160,000 clones listed, 95% to 96% are singletons. It was the roughly 130-subject validation cohort, separate from the roughly 700-subject first cohort, to which the donors belonged. The CDR3 loop spans 13 amino acids. From germline, CDR1 is SGHNT and CDR2 YYREEE (reference sequence). Deletions cut 4 bases from V and 6 bases from J, with 10 bases between. This TCR was sampled from a woman between 18 and 30 years old in good health and CMV-seronegative. The material sequenced was PBMCs. V is TRBV5-4 and J is TRBJ2-2; TRBD2 might be the D (6 bases). The CDR3 DNA reads as TGTGCCAGCAGCGGGGAGGCGGCCGGGGAGCTGTTTTTT. Translating gives CASSGEAAGELFF.